This entry lists 21 T cell receptor beta chains sequenced from one sample in a study of T-cell reconstitution after alpha-beta-depleted transplantation in children. This sample's TCRbeta library carried unique molecular identifier barcodes. In TCRdb, the PCR reads were re-called with MiXCR into one record per CDR3 protein. The table includes 450,000 to 550,000 distinct CDR3 sequences, about an eighth detected once. This specimen consisted of PBMCs, mostly from graft donor cells, obtained 180 days after TCRalphabeta/CD19-depleted stem cell transplant. These receptors were taken from a female patient between 2 and 15 years old who had a stem cell transplant for aplastic anemia, so the T cells may come from the graft donor.

This chain joins TRBV27 and TRBJ2-7, with D hard to call. V was pared by 4 bases and J by 3 bases, with 13 bases between. This CDR3 has 14 residues. The germline V gene encodes CDR1 MNHEY and CDR2 SMNVEV (reference sequence). CDR3 loop: CASSSFFDGYEQYF. For the CDR3, the DNA is TGTGCCAGCAGTTCCTTTTTCGACGGCTACGAGCAGTACTTC.

This clonotype occurred many times. The chain recombines TRBV28 with TRBJ1-4, with D unresolved. Trimming removed 4 bases from V and 8 bases from J, with 8 bases in between. The CDR3 is made up of 12 amino acids. CDR1 is MDHEN, CDR2 SYDVKM, per germline. This chain's CDR3 is CASSSPREKLFF. As DNA, the CDR3 is TGTGCCAGCAGTTCCCCTCGGGAAAAACTGTTTTTT. Full variable domain (missing parts from reference TRBV28 and TRBJ1-4): DVKVTQSSRYLVKRTGEKVFLECVQDMDHENMFWYRQDPGLGLRLIYFSYDVKMKEKGDIPEGYSVSREKKERFSLILESASTNQTSMYLCASSSPREKLFFGSGTQLSVL.

V gene TRBV30 combines with J gene TRBJ1-5; D might be TRBD1 (5 bases). Trimming pared 3 bases from V and 3 bases from J, leaving 9 bases between. The CDR3 is 13 residues long. CDR1 and CDR2 (germline): GTSNPN, SVGIG (reference sequence). CDR3 amino acids: CAWREGANQPQHF. The CDR3 bases are TGTGCCTGGAGGGAAGGGGCCAATCAGCCCCAGCATTTT.

This clonotype was seen only a few times. The V and J genes are TRBV11-2 and TRBJ2-3, with D uncertain. The ends were cut back, 4 bases at V and 2 bases at J, with 13 bases in the middle. The CDR3 sequence is 15 residues long. CDR1 is SGHAT, CDR2 FQNNGV, per germline. The CDR3, as DNA: TGTGCCAGCAGCTCCCTCCCGCGACTCACAGATACGCAGTATTTT. This encodes CASSSLPRLTDTQYF.

This clonotype showed up just once. The chain joins TRBV21-1 to TRBJ1-1; the table gives TRBD1 as D, unverified against the DNA. TRBV21-1 is a pseudogene segment. This CDR3 region has 18 residues. The DNA for the CDR3 is TGTGCCAGCAGCAAATTGGGGCTTAGGGGCTGCTCGAACACTGAAGCTTTCTTT. It codes for CASSKLGLRGCSNTEAFF.

This clonotype was observed a handful of times. V gene TRBV29-1 combines with J gene TRBJ1-3, with 8 bases identical to TRBD1. This CDR3 has 14 residues. In germline, CDR1 is SQVTM, CDR2 ANQGSEA. With 7 bases clipped from V and 2 bases from J, the junction kept 7 bases outside the gene matches. The CDR3, as DNA: TGCAGCGGGGGGGGGACAGGCACTGGAAACACCATATATTTT. As protein: CSGGGTGTGNTIYF. Filled out from reference TRBV29-1 and TRBJ1-3, the complete variable domain reads SAVISQKPSRDICQRGTSLTIQCQVDSQVTMMFWYRQQPGQSLTLIATANQGSEATYESGFVIDKFPISRPNLTFSTLTVSNMSPEDSSIYLCSGGGTGTGNTIYFGEGSWLTVV.

This clonotype was picked up a small number of times. The rearrangement links TRBV12-1 to TRBJ2-2; the table calls TRBD1, which could not be checked here. TRBV12-1 represents a pseudogene. The CDR3 contains 15 residues. In DNA form, the CDR3 reads TGTGCCAGCAGCTACAACGGGACGAACACCGGGGAGCTGTTTTTT. Its translation: CASSYNGTNTGELFF.

The V gene is TRBV18, the J gene TRBJ2-7, with 8 nucleotides matching TRBD1. The CDR3 has 14 residues. CDR1 and CDR2 from the germline V gene are KGHSH and LQKENI. The junction had 6 bases not matched to a gene; V was cut back by 3 bases and J by 5 bases. DNA for the CDR3: TGTGCCAGCTCACCCAATACAGGGGGAGACGAGCAGTACGTC. Its protein product is CASSPNTGGDEQYV.

This clonotype was detected a few times. The V and J genes are TRBV7-8 and TRBJ2-7; D call uncertain. CDR3 length equals 12 residues. The V gene's germline CDR1 is SGHVS and CDR2 FQNEAQ. The germline V and J ends were trimmed by 3 bases and 4 bases, with 7 bases remaining between them. The CDR3 DNA is TGTGCCAGCAGCTTCACCGAGTACGAGCAGTACTTC. Translation gives CASSFTEYEQYF.

V usage is TRBV20-1 and J usage is TRBJ2-3, with 8 bases lining up with TRBD2. V lost 5 bases, J lost 6 bases, and 19 bases stayed unmatched. The CDR3 loop spans 17 amino acids. Germline CDR1 and CDR2: DFQATT and SNEGSKA (reference sequence). This chain's CDR3 is CSAGAEWGAGDRDTQYF. In DNA, the CDR3 is TGCAGTGCTGGCGCGGAGTGGGGAGCGGGAGACCGGGATACGCAGTATTTT.

The gene calls are TRBV9 and TRBJ2-1, with 7 bases aligning to TRBD2. Germline values: CDR1 SGDLS, CDR2 YYNGEE. J gave up 0 bases and V 0 bases, and 3 bases lay outside the gene matches. The CDR3 has 16 amino acids. CDR3 DNA: TGTGCCAGCAGCGTAGGCCTAGCGGTCTCCTACAATGAGCAGTTCTTC. Translating it yields CASSVGLAVSYNEQFF.

V and J are TRBV12-3 or TRBV12-4 and TRBJ2-7; TRBD1 aligns across 7 bases. V dropped 7 bases and J dropped 2; count of bases not matched to a gene: 8. The CDR3 loop spans 14 amino acids. CDR3 in DNA: TGTGCCAGCACCAATACAGGGGTGGCCTACGAGCAGTACTTC. Protein sequence: CASTNTGVAYEQYF.

This clonotype was detected a few times. The CDR3 bases are TGTGCCAGCAGTCCTGGGGGGGTTTGGTCGCCGAAAAAACTGTTTTTT. This sequence encodes CASSPGGVWSPKKLFF. The chain links TRBV7-6 to TRBJ1-4; D perhaps matches TRBD1 (5 bases). V lost 6 bases, J lost 9 bases, and 23 bases lay in between. There are 16 residues in the CDR3. The germline V gene has CDR1 SGHVS and CDR2 FNYEAQ.

A word on this clonotype: This clone may be a read error of a much larger clone one base away. J is TRBJ2-3 and V is TRBV5-1, with 8 bases lining up with TRBD1. Germline V gives CDR1 SGHRS, CDR2 YFSETQ. The CDR3 runs to 17 residues. For the CDR3, the DNA is TGCGCCACCAGCTCCCCCGGACAGGGTCGAAGCACAGATACGCAGTATTTT. This encodes CATSSPGQGRSTDTQYF. Combining the CDR3 with reference TRBV5-1 and TRBJ2-3 gives the whole variable domain KAGVTQTPRYLIKTRGQQVTLSCSPISGHRSVSWYQQTPGQGLQFLFEYFSETQRNKGNFPGRFSGRQFSNSRSEMNVSTLELGDSALYLCATSSPGQGRSTDTQYFGPGTRLTVL.

This clonotype was seen a few times. The chain employs TRBV20-1 and TRBJ2-1; TRBD2 matches 12 bases. Looked up from germline, CDR1 is DFQATT and CDR2 is SNEGSKA (reference sequence). V dropped 5 bases and J dropped 2; count of bases not matched to a gene: 10. This CDR3 is 17 amino acids long. Written as DNA, the CDR3 is TGCAGTGCTCTAAGGACTAGCGGGATCTTCCCCTACAATGAGCAGTTCTTC. Its translation is CSALRTSGIFPYNEQFF.

The V and J genes are TRBV24-1 and TRBJ2-3; TRBD1 is a possible D gene (5 bases). Germline CDR1 is KGHDR and CDR2 is SFDVKD. The CDR3 extends over 14 amino acids. The ends were cut back, 8 bases at V and 0 bases at J, with 11 bases in the middle. The CDR3 sequence: CATKGPASTDTQYF. Written as DNA, the CDR3 is TGTGCCACCAAGGGGCCGGCTAGCACAGATACGCAGTATTTT.

CDR3 protein: CASSGLAGSRDTQYF. The DNA for the CDR3 is TGTGCCAGCAGCGGACTAGCGGGGAGTAGAGATACGCAGTATTTT. V gene TRBV7-2 combines with J gene TRBJ2-3; TRBD2 matches at 12 bases. The CDR3 consists of 15 residues. J was trimmed by 5 bases and V by 5 bases; bases with no gene match: 5. CDR1 is SGHTA and CDR2 is FQGNSA in the germline V gene.

The chain is built from TRBV6-2 or TRBV6-3 and TRBJ1-1; no firm D call. Germline V gene data show CDR1 as MNHEY and CDR2 as SVGEGT. This CDR3 region has 15 residues. V gave up 8 bases and J gave up 1 base, with 17 bases separating them. CDR3 residues: CASLIGGRTNTEAFF. Here the CDR3 DNA reads TGTGCCAGCCTCATCGGTGGCAGGACGAACACTGAAGCTTTCTTT.

This clonotype has just a few counts. The chain joins TRBV4-2 to TRBJ1-2, with TRBD1 matching 7 bases. The CDR3 has 14 residues. J was trimmed by 4 bases and V by 1 base; bases with no gene match: 3. CDR1 LGHNA and CDR2 YNFKEQ come from the germline V gene. In nucleotides, the CDR3 is TGTGCCAGCAGCCAAGGACAGGGATCCTATGGCTACACCTTC. Its translation is CASSQGQGSYGYTF.

This clonotype was recorded a few times. The chain uses TRBV27 and TRBJ2-4; weak D call: TRBD1 (6 bases). From germline, CDR1 is MNHEY and CDR2 SMNVEV (reference sequence). V dropped 7 bases and J dropped 4 bases, with 11 bases sitting between them. There are 13 residues in the CDR3. CDR3 nucleotides: TGTGCCAGCATGCCACAGGGAAAAAACATTCAGTACTTC. Amino acid sequence: CASMPQGKNIQYF.

This clonotype was counted between two and nine times. The chain combines TRBV5-6 with TRBJ2-5, with D tentatively TRBD2 (7 bases). This CDR3 is 15 amino acids long. V was pared by 4 bases and J by 3 bases, with 16 bases between. CDR1 and CDR2 from the germline V gene are SGHDT and YYEEEE. The CDR3 reads CASSARGAVKETQYF. The DNA for the CDR3 is TGTGCCAGCAGCGCACGGGGGGCCGTTAAAGAGACCCAGTACTTC.